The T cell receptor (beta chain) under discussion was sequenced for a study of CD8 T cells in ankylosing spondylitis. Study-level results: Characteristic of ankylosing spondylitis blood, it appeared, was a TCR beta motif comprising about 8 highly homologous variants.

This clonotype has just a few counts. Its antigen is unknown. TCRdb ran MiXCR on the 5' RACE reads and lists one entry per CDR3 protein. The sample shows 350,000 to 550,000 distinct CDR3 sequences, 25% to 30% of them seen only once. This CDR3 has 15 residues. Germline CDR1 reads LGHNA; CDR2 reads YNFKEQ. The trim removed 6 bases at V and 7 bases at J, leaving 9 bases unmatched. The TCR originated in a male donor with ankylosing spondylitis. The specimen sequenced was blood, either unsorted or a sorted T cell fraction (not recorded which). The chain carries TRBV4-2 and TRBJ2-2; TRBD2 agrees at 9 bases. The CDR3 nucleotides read TGTGCCAGCAGTGCAGTAGCGGGAGAGGTCGGGGAGCTGTTTTTT. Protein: CASSAVAGEVGELFF.